These T cell receptor beta chains were read from a single sample in a study of T cell responses to AZD1222 COVID-19 vaccine. Sequencing was performed with immunoSEQ multiplex PCR; in TCRdb, only in-frame clones are kept and a portion is missing. The sample yields roughly 150,000 clones, about 93% seen once. Sequencing used peripheral blood, obtained on day 0 of AZD1222 vaccination. The receptors come from an adult in good health. Both conserved end residues are part of each CDR3. D genes are given only for firm matches. Where a row states a size, it is once, few, many or the class of an expanded clone; other rows omit it.

size	D	length	V	J	CDR3	DNA
-	-	14	TRBV2	TRBJ1-3	CASSDWGSGNTIYF	TGTGCCAGCAGTGACTGGGGGTCTGGAAACACCATATATTTT
-	-	15	TRBV11-2	TRBJ2-1	CASIYTGSPLGEQFF	TGTGCCAGCATCTACACCGGATCCCCACTCGGTGAGCAGTTCTTC
-	-	13	TRBV19	TRBJ1-5	CAGGDRANQPQHF	TGTGCCGGGGGGGACCGGGCGAATCAGCCCCAGCATTTT
-	-	16	TRBV19	TRBJ2-3	CASSIDPGVSTDTQYF	TGTGCCAGTAGTATAGACCCGGGAGTTAGCACAGATACGCAGTATTTT
-	TRBD2	14	TRBV6-5	TRBJ2-7	CASSRGTSGSEQYF	TGTGCCAGCAGTCGCGGGACTAGCGGTAGCGAGCAGTACTTC
-	TRBD1	13	TRBV27	TRBJ1-6	CASRRQGHSPLHF	TGTGCCAGCAGGCGACAGGGGCATTCACCCCTCCACTTT
-	TRBD2	15	TRBV11-3	TRBJ2-1	CASSLGAGGYNEQFF	TGTGCCAGCAGCTTAGGAGCGGGGGGATACAATGAGCAGTTCTTC
once	TRBD2	16	TRBV6-2/TRBV6-3	TRBJ2-3	CASSYPSGSEADTQYF	TGTGCCAGCAGTTACCCCAGCGGGAGTGAAGCAGATACGCAGTATTTT
-	TRBD1	13	TRBV2	TRBJ2-5	CASDRGSAETQYF	TGTGCCAGCGACAGGGGCTCCGCGGAGACCCAGTACTTC
-	-	13	TRBV4-3	TRBJ1-2	CASSRDVVSGYTF	TGCGCCAGCAGTCGGGACGTCGTGAGCGGCTACACCTTC
-	-	13	TRBV10-2	TRBJ1-2	CASSATTADGYTF	TGCGCCAGCAGTGCTACTACAGCAGATGGCTACACCTTC
-	-	14	TRBV9	TRBJ2-7	CASSPFGGGNEQYF	TGTGCCAGCAGCCCCTTTGGAGGGGGCAACGAGCAGTACTTC
-	-	17	TRBV15	TRBJ2-4	CATSRDLVGRAKNIQYF	TGTGCCACCAGCAGAGATTTGGTCGGCAGGGCCAAAAACATTCAGTACTTC
-	TRBD2	19	TRBV7-6	TRBJ2-3	CASSLIVAGLAGYTDTQYF	TGTGCCAGCAGCTTAATAGTGGCTGGACTAGCGGGGTACACAGATACGCAGTATTTT
-	TRBD1	14	TRBV19	TRBJ1-5	CASTDRGLSQPQHF	TGTGCCAGTACGGACAGGGGGCTTTCTCAGCCCCAGCATTTT
-	-	14	TRBV5-6	TRBJ1-6	CASSLGTANSPLHF	TGTGCCAGCAGCTTGGGGACGGCCAATTCACCCCTCCACTTT
-	-	13	TRBV10-3	TRBJ1-1	CATSGTQNTEAFF	TGTGCCACCTCCGGGACTCAGAACACTGAAGCTTTCTTT
-	TRBD2	14	TRBV20-1	TRBJ2-7	CSASPLAGDYEQYF	TGCAGTGCTAGTCCCTTAGCGGGGGACTACGAGCAGTACTTC
-	TRBD1	14	TRBV5-4	TRBJ1-1	CASSLGDRVTEAFF	TGTGCCAGCAGCTTGGGGGACAGGGTGACTGAAGCTTTCTTT
-	-	12	TRBV20-1	TRBJ2-5	CSASDRGETQYF	TGCAGTGCTAGTGATCGGGGGGAGACCCAGTACTTC
-	-	16	TRBV19	TRBJ2-2	CASSPTTRSDGGELFF	TGTGCCAGTAGTCCCACGACTAGATCGGACGGGGGGGAGCTGTTTTTT
-	TRBD1	13	TRBV5-4	TRBJ2-1	CASSLAGGNEQFF	TGTGCCAGCAGCTTGGCAGGGGGCAATGAGCAGTTCTTC
-	TRBD1	16	TRBV5-1	TRBJ1-3	CASSLGLGQVGNTIYF	TGCGCCAGCAGCTTGGGGTTGGGACAGGTCGGAAACACCATATATTTT
-	-	17	TRBV4-3	TRBJ2-7	CASSQGRSGARTYEQYF	TGCGCCAGCAGCCAAGGACGATCGGGGGCTCGAACCTACGAGCAGTACTTC
-	-	19	TRBV9	TRBJ1-2	CASSVAGGPNPNLHYGYTF	TGTGCCAGCAGCGTAGCAGGAGGGCCCAACCCAAATCTTCACTATGGCTACACCTTC
-	-	14	TRBV11-2	TRBJ1-1	CASSLAPGRTEAFF	TGTGCCAGCAGCTTAGCGCCAGGTCGGACTGAAGCTTTCTTT
-	-	13	TRBV18	TRBJ1-1	CASSLKWDTEAFF	TGTGCCAGCTCACTCAAGTGGGACACTGAAGCTTTCTTT
-	-	11	TRBV2	TRBJ2-1	CASEGDNEQFF	TGTGCGAGTGAGGGGGACAATGAGCAGTTCTTC
-	TRBD2	15	TRBV7-7	TRBJ2-2	CASSSGLAGVGELFF	TGTGCCAGCAGCTCGGGACTAGCGGGAGTCGGGGAGCTGTTTTTT
-	-	11	TRBV15	TRBJ1-2	CATSRDGGYTF	TGTGCCACCAGCAGAGACGGTGGCTACACCTTC
-	TRBD2	12	TRBV11-3	TRBJ2-1	CASRGTSNEQFF	TGTGCCAGCCGGGGGACTAGCAATGAGCAGTTCTTC
-	TRBD2	12	TRBV29-1	TRBJ2-4	CSTSGSGNIQYF	TGCAGCACTAGCGGGAGCGGCAACATTCAGTACTTC
-	-	14	TRBV18	TRBJ1-2	CASSPPAGNYGYTF	TGTGCCAGCTCACCACCGGCAGGGAACTATGGCTACACCTTC
-	-	14	TRBV5-1	TRBJ2-1	CASSWRGLNNEQFF	TGCGCCAGCAGCTGGCGTGGGCTTAACAATGAGCAGTTCTTC
-	-	16	TRBV7-2	TRBJ1-3	CASSLAHDRSMNTIYF	TGTGCCAGCAGCTTAGCGCACGACAGGAGTATGAACACCATATATTTT
-	-	12	TRBV25-1	TRBJ2-3	CASSESTDTQYF	TGTGCCAGCAGTGAATCTACAGATACGCAGTATTTT
-	TRBD1	15	TRBV7-9	TRBJ2-1	CASSKRGQGHNEQFF	TGTGCCAGCAGCAAAAGGGGACAGGGCCACAATGAGCAGTTCTTC